This T cell receptor (beta chain) stems from a study of T-cell memory formation after mild COVID-19. MiXCR, applied by TCRdb to the 5' RACE reads, yields one record per CDR3 protein. The sample lists hundreds of thousands of distinct CDR3 sequences; approximately 19% were seen once. The CDR3 runs 11 residues. CDR1 GTSNPN and CDR2 SVGIG come from the germline V gene (reference sequence). The V and J ends lost 5 bases and 1 base respectively, with 5 bases between them. The clonotype comes from an adult woman who had mild COVID-19 (a few samples of this study predate the infection). Cell type and time point are not known. The gene calls are TRBV30 and TRBJ1-1; D is unclear. The sequenced material came from PBMCs or a T cell subset sorted from them (not recorded which). CDR3: CAWGRNTEAFF. The CDR3 DNA sequence: TGTGCCTGGGGACGGAACACTGAAGCTTTCTTT.